This T cell receptor beta chain was sequenced during a study of T cell repertoires in cytomegalovirus infection. The overall study: As its CMV epitopes, the study selected recently identified HLA-C-restricted and well-studied HLA-B-restricted targets. Public TCR beta signatures provided an indication of both CMV infection and a matching HLA type.

The CDR3 runs 12 residues. Germline assignment: CDR1 DFQATT and CDR2 SNEGSKA (reference sequence). Trimming at V came to 6 bases and at J to 5 bases, leaving 5 bases not matched to a gene. A word on this clonotype: Its antigen is unknown.

Overall study results and limits: HLA-C-restricted CMV clonotypes gave the most frequent clonotype in two of eight donors.

Using its own MiXCR run on the reads, TCRdb lists one record per CDR3 protein. The sample lists some 560,000 distinct CDR3 sequences; under 45% were seen once. This clonotype was sampled from a human donor in good health (CMV status not recorded). Some clones in this sample may be carry-over from other donors' samples. This rearrangement joins TRBV20-1 to TRBJ2-7, with TRBD1 identical over 9 bases. The sequencing used cultured PBMCs, collected from culture after CMV antigen stimulation. CDR3 sequence: CSAQQGADEQYF. The CDR3 DNA sequence: TGCAGTGCCCAACAGGGGGCTGACGAGCAGTACTTC.